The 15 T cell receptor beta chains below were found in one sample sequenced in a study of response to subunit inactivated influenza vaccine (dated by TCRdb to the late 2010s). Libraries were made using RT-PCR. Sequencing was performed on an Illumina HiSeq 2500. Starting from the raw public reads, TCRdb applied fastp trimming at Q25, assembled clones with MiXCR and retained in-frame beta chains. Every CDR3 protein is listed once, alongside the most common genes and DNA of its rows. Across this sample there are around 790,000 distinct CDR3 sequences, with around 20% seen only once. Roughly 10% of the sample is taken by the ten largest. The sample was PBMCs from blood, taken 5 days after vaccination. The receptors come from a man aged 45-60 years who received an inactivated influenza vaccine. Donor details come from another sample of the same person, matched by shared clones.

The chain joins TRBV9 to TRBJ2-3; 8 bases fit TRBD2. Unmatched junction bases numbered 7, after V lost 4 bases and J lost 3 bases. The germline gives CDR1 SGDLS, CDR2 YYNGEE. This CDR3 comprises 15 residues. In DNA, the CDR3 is TGTGCCAGCAGCCGGAAGCGGGAGCTGACAGATACGCAGTATTTT. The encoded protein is CASSRKRELTDTQYF.

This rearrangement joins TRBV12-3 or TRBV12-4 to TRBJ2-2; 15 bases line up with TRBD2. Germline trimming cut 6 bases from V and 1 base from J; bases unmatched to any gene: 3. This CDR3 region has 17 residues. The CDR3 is CASSPGLAGGNTGELFF. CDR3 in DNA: TGTGCCAGCAGCCCGGGACTAGCGGGAGGGAACACCGGGGAGCTGTTTTTT.

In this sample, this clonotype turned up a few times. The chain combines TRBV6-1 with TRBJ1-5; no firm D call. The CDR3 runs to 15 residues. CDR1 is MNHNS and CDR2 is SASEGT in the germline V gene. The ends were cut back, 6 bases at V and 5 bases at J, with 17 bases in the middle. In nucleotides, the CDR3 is TGTGCCAGCAGCCCAGGTGAGCTTCCATATCAGCCCCAGCATTTT. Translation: CASSPGELPYQPQHF.

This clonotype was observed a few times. CDR3 in amino acids: CASSPPGQGGFQQFF. The CDR3 coding sequence is TGTGCCAGCAGTCCACCGGGACAGGGGGGATTCCAGCAGTTCTTC. This rearrangement joins TRBV12-3 or TRBV12-4 to TRBJ2-1; the match to TRBD1 covers 11 bases. Trimming took 5 bases from V and 11 from J; bases not matched to a gene: 11. CDR3 length equals 15 residues.

This chain's CDR3 is CASNGQGETSTDTQYF. In DNA, the CDR3 is TGTGCCAGCAATGGGCAAGGGGAGACTAGCACAGATACGCAGTATTTT. V is TRBV28 and J is TRBJ2-3; the D call may be TRBD1 or TRBD2 (5 bases each). Germline CDR1 and CDR2: MDHEN and SYDVKM. Trimming took off 7 bases at V and 0 bases at J, with 17 bases between the two ends. The CDR3 is 16 residues long.

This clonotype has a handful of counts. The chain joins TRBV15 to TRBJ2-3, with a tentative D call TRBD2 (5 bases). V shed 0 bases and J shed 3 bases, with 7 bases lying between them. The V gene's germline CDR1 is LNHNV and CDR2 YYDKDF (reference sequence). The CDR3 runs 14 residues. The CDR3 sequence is CATSRDPGTDTQYF. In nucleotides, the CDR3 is TGTGCCACCAGCAGAGACCCGGGAACAGATACGCAGTATTTT.

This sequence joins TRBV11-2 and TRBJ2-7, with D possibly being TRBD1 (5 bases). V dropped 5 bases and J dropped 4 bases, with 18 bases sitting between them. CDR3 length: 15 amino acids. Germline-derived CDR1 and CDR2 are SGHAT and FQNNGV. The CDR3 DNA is TGTGCCAGCAGCCCCATCCAGGGAACGTTGTACGAGCAGTACTTC. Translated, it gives CASSPIQGTLYEQYF. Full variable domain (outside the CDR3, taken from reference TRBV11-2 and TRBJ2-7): EAGVAQSPRYKIIEKRQSVAFWCNPISGHATLYWYQQILGQGPKLLIQFQNNGVVDDSQLPKDRFSAERLKGVDSTLKIQPAKLEDSAVYLCASSPIQGTLYEQYFGPGTRLTVT.

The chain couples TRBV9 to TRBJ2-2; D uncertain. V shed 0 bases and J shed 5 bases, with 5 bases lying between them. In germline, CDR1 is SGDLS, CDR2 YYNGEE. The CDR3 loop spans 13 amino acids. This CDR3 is CASSVDGTGELFF. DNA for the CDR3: TGTGCCAGCAGCGTAGATGGGACCGGGGAGCTGTTTTTT.

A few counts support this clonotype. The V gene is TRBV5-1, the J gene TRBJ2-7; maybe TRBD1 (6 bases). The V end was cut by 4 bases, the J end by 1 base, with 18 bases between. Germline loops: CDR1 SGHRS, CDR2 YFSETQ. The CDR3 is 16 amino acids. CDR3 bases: TGCGCCAGCAGCCCCCAATCCGGGACATCGTCCTACGAGCAGTACTTC. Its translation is CASSPQSGTSSYEQYF.

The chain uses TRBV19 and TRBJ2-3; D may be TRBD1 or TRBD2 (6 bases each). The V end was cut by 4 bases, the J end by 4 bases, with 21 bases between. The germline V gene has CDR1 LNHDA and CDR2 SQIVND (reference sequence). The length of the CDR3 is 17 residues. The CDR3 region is CASSTTGAGNVADTQYF. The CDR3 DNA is TGTGCCAGTAGTACGACGGGGGCAGGGAATGTTGCAGATACGCAGTATTTT.

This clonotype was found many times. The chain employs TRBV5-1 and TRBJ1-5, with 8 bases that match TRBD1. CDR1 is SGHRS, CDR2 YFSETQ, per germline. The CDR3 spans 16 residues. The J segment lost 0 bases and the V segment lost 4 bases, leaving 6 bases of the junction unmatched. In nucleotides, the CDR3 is TGCGCCAGCAGCCCCGGACAGGGTTATAGCAATCAGCCCCAGCATTTT. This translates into CASSPGQGYSNQPQHF.

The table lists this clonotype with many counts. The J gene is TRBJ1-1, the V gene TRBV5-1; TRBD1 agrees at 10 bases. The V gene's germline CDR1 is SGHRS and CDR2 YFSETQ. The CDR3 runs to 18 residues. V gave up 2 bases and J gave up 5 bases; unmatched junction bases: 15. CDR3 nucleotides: TGCGCCAGCAGCTTACGCCTCGCGCGACAGGGGGCAGGGACTGAAGCTTTCTTT. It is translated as CASSLRLARQGAGTEAFF.

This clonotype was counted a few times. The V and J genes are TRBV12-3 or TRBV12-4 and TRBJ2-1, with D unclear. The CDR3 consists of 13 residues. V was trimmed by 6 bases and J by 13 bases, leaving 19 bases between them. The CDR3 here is CASSSPVGSLQFF. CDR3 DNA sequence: TGTGCCAGCAGCTCCCCTGTAGGTTCCCTACAGTTCTTC.

The DNA of the CDR3 is TGTGCCAGCAGCCACACCCCTGGGGCCAACGTCCTGACTTTC. Amino acid sequence: CASSHTPGANVLTF. V usage is TRBV3-1 and J usage is TRBJ2-6; no reliable D call. CDR3 length: 14 amino acids. From germline, CDR1 is LGHDT and CDR2 YNNKEL (reference sequence). The ends were cut back, 3 bases at V and 2 bases at J, with 5 bases in the middle.

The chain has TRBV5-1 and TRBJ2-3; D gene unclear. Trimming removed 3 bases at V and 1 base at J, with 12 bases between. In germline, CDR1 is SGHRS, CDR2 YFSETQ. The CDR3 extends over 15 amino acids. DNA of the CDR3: TGCGCCAGCAGCTCACCGGACCTGGGCACAGATACGCAGTATTTT. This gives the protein CASSSPDLGTDTQYF.